What follows are 15 T cell receptor beta chains derived from one specimen sequenced in a study of cytomegalovirus exposure and HLA in healthy donors (dated by TCRdb to 2016 to 2017). Libraries were prepared through the immunoSEQ multiplex PCR assay. A mixture of 60 forward primers for TCR Vbeta segments and 13 reverse primers for TCR Jbeta segments was used in the multiplex PCR. What TCRdb holds here is the immuneACCESS table cut down to in-frame rearrangements. Part of the clones is not present; checked against another copy, under half of the missing clones reflect an unresolved V gene, and the others are unexplained. The table for this sample lists 45,000 to 65,000 clones; 60% to 80% of them were counted only once. The ten largest make up more than 3% of the sample. Sequencing was done on a sample of PBMCs. The receptors originated from a woman in her thirties or forties in good health and CMV-seropositive.

The genes are TRBV4-3 and TRBJ1-1, with 11 positions matching TRBD1. The CDR3 runs to 16 residues. The junction had 9 bases not matched to a gene; V was cut back by 4 bases and J by 5 bases. The germline V gene encodes CDR1 LGHNA and CDR2 YSLEER. The CDR3 spells CASSRITGQGATEAFF. The CDR3 coding sequence is TGCGCCAGCAGCCGAATTACAGGACAGGGGGCAACTGAAGCTTTCTTT.

The rearrangement uses TRBV19 and TRBJ2-7; D may be TRBD1 (5 bases). From germline, CDR1 is LNHDA and CDR2 SQIVND (reference sequence). V shed 4 bases and J shed 3 bases, with 13 bases lying between them. This CDR3 comprises 14 residues. The CDR3 region is CASSRPDRIYEQYF. The CDR3 bases are TGTGCCAGTAGTAGGCCCGACAGAATCTACGAGCAGTACTTC.

V usage is TRBV7-2 and J usage is TRBJ1-5; 8 bases line up with TRBD1. The ends lost 5 bases at V and 6 bases at J; junction bases unmatched: 6. The CDR3 loop spans 14 amino acids. From germline, CDR1 is SGHTA and CDR2 FQGNSA. The CDR3, as DNA: TGTGCCAGCAGCGATTACAGGGGGGGTCAGCCCCAGCATTTT. The encoded protein is CASSDYRGGQPQHF.

This chain links TRBV5-1 with TRBJ2-2, with 10 bases fitting TRBD2. The CDR3 loop spans 16 amino acids. V shed 5 bases and J 3 bases; nucleotides not matched to a gene: 7. Germline V CDR1 and CDR2: SGHRS, YFSETQ. The CDR3 here is CASRESGGAYTGELFF. Here the CDR3 DNA reads TGCGCCAGCAGGGAGAGCGGGGGGGCCTACACCGGGGAGCTGTTTTTT.

The chain recombines TRBV12-5 with TRBJ1-6; 7 bases map to TRBD1. The CDR3 totals 17 residues. Per the germline V gene, CDR1 is LGHNT and CDR2 is FRNRAP. Trimming at V came to 3 bases and at J to 6 bases, leaving 11 bases not matched to a gene. The CDR3 spells CASGFYTGDSRNSPLHF. The CDR3 DNA follows: TGTGCTAGTGGTTTTTATACAGGGGACTCTCGTAATTCACCCCTCCACTTT.

The chain combines TRBV9 with TRBJ2-7, with D hard to call. V was cut by 1 base and J by 1 base, with 12 bases left in between. The germline V gene has CDR1 SGDLS and CDR2 YYNGEE. The CDR3 has 15 amino acids. CDR3 region: CASSVSPGVSYEQYF. CDR3 DNA sequence: TGTGCCAGCAGCGTATCCCCGGGTGTTTCCTACGAGCAGTACTTC.

The gene calls are TRBV4-3 and TRBJ2-2, with 9 positions matching TRBD2. V trimming: 0 bases; J trimming: 5 bases; junction bases outside the gene matches: 7. CDR3 length: 17 amino acids. The germline V gene has CDR1 LGHNA and CDR2 YSLEER. CDR3 sequence reads: CASSQDWVSGGTGELFF. The CDR3 DNA is TGCGCCAGCAGCCAAGATTGGGTTAGCGGGGGTACCGGGGAGCTGTTTTTT.

The chain recombines TRBV2 with TRBJ1-5; D not resolved. Germline-derived CDR1 and CDR2 are SNHLY and FYNNEI. The CDR3 consists of 14 residues. Deletions cut 7 bases from V and 3 bases from J, with 13 bases between. As DNA, the CDR3 is TGTGCCAGCACCCTGGACTCATCCAATCAGCCCCAGCATTTT. Translating gives CASTLDSSNQPQHF.

V is TRBV29-1 and J is TRBJ2-2, with 11 positions matching TRBD1. Per germline, CDR1 SQVTM and CDR2 ANQGSEA. The trim removed 7 bases at V and 4 bases at J, leaving 2 bases unmatched. CDR3 size: 13 residues. CDR3 region: CSGGTGGTGELFF. CDR3 bases: TGCAGCGGTGGGACAGGGGGCACCGGGGAGCTGTTTTTT.

In its sample, this clone was seen once. J is TRBJ2-2 and V is TRBV11-3; 9 nucleotides line up with TRBD1. The CDR3 has 15 residues. Germline V gene sequence: CDR1 SGHNT, CDR2 YENEEA. The J segment lost 4 bases and the V segment lost 5 bases, leaving 5 bases of the junction unmatched. The DNA for the CDR3 is TGTGCCAGCAGCCCGGGACAGGGAGGCACCGGGGAGCTGTTTTTT. Its translation: CASSPGQGGTGELFF.

V and J are TRBV7-9 and TRBJ1-1, with D maybe TRBD1 (5 bases). Looked up from germline, CDR1 is SEHNR and CDR2 is FQNEAQ (reference sequence). V was pared by 5 bases and J by 4 bases, with 11 bases between. CDR3 size: 13 residues. The DNA of the CDR3 is TGTGCCAGCAGCCGGAAGACAGCCACTGAAGCTTTCTTT. Protein: CASSRKTATEAFF.

The rearrangement links TRBV27 to TRBJ1-6, with a tentative D call TRBD1 (5 bases). The V and J ends lost 5 bases and 8 bases respectively, with 16 bases between them. This CDR3 comprises 15 residues. Germline-derived CDR1 and CDR2 are MNHEY and SMNVEV (reference sequence). Here the CDR3 reads CASSIAGLLHSPLHF. The CDR3 DNA is TGTGCCAGCAGTATTGCGGGACTGCTACATTCACCCCTCCACTTT.

This clone was seen only a few times. CDR3 residues: CASSLALDAQYF. CDR3 nucleotides: TGTGCCAGCAGCTTGGCCCTAGACGCGCAGTACTTC. The genes are TRBV5-8 and TRBJ2-7; D unclear. V lost 0 bases to trimming and J lost 9 bases, with 10 bases between them. This CDR3 comprises 12 residues. Per the germline V gene, CDR1 is SGHTS and CDR2 is YDEGEE.

V gene TRBV18 combines with J gene TRBJ2-1; TRBD2 matches 9 bases. This CDR3 spans 15 amino acids. CDR1 and CDR2 (germline): KGHSH, LQKENI. Losses at the gene ends were 0 bases for V and 4 bases for J; bases not matched to a gene: 1. The CDR3 sequence is CASSPPTSGYNEQFF. CDR3 coding DNA: TGTGCCAGCTCACCACCGACTAGCGGATACAATGAGCAGTTCTTC. The full variable domain, rest sourced from reference TRBV18 and TRBJ2-1, is NAGVMQNPRHLVRRRGQEARLRCSPMKGHSHVYWYRQLPEEGLKFMVYLQKENIIDESGMPKERFSAEFPKEGPSILRIQQVVRGDSAAYFCASSPPTSGYNEQFFGPGTRLTVL.

Worth noting for this clone: One end of the junction does not line up with germline, which may come from a read error. The chain joins TRBV7-7 to TRBJ2-3; a weak D match, TRBD2 (7 bases). Germline V gene lookup returns CDR1 SSHAT and CDR2 FNYEAQ (reference sequence). CDR3 size: 15 residues. As DNA, the CDR3 is TGTGCTAGCAGCTTAGGCGGGGGCCACACAGATACGCAGTATTTT. It encodes CASSLGGGHTDTQYF.